What follows describes a single T cell receptor beta chain. Using immunoSEQ multiplex PCR, the repertoire was profiled, and TCRdb retains in-frame clones only, with some absent. The repertoire holds around 58,000 clones, with approximately 87% as singletons. The data derive from a study of blood T cell repertoires in COVID-19. Study as a whole: Both acute and convalescent COVID-19 samples were obtained from the United States, Italy and Spain. Nucleic acid was either cDNA or gDNA, and it came from T cells, B-cell-depleted T cells, or PBMCs.

The sample comprised peripheral blood. This TCR was sampled from a human donor in a cohort sampled during active COVID-19.

The CDR3 sequence: CASSPRGDQPQHF. In nucleotides, the CDR3 is TGTGCCAGCTCACCCCGCGGGGATCAGCCCCAGCATTTT. J is TRBJ1-5 and V is TRBV18; D ambiguous. The germline V gene has CDR1 KGHSH and CDR2 LQKENI. The CDR3 length is 13 residues. Trimming left V 3 bases short and J 5 bases short, with 8 bases between. The variable domain in full, completed from reference TRBV18 and TRBJ1-5, reads NAGVMQNPRHLVRRRGQEARLRCSPMKGHSHVYWYRQLPEEGLKFMVYLQKENIIDESGMPKERFSAEFPKEGPSILRIQQVVRGDSAAYFCASSPRGDQPQHFGDGTRLSIL.